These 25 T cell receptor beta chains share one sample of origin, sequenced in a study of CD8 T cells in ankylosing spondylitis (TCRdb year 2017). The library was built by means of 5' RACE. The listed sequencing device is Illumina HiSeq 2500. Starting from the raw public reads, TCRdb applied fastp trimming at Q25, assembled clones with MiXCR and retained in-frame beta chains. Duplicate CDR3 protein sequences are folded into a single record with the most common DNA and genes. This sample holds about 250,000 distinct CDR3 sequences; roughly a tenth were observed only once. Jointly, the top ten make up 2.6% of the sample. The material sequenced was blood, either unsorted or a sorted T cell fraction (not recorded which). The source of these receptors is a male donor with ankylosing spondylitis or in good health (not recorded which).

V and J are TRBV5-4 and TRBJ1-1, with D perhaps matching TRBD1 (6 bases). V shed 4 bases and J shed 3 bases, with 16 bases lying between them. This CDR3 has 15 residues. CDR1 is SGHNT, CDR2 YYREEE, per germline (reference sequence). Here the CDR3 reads CASSPGGLGDTEAFF. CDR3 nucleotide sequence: TGTGCCAGCAGCCCCGGGGGGCTGGGGGACACTGAAGCTTTCTTT.

The CDR3 DNA reads TGTGCCACCAGCAGTGACCTAGGGAGGGACTCGGACTACGAGCAGTACTTC. This encodes CATSSDLGRDSDYEQYF. The V call is TRBV15, the J call TRBJ2-7, with 7 positions matching TRBD2. There are 17 residues in the CDR3. Trimming took 3 bases from V and 3 from J; bases not matched to a gene: 14. Looked up from germline, CDR1 is LNHNV and CDR2 is YYDKDF (reference sequence).

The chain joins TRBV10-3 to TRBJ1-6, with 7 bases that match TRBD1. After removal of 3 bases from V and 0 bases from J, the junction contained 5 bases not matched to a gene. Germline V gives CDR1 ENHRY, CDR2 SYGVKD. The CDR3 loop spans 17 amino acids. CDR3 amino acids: CAISDREGASYNSPLHF. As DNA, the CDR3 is TGTGCCATCAGTGACCGGGAGGGGGCCTCCTATAATTCACCCCTCCACTTT.

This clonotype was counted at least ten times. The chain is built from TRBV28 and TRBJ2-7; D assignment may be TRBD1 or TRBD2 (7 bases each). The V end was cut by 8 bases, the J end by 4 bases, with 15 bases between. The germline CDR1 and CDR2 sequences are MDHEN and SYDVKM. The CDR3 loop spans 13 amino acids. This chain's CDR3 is CASLQGGLYEQYF. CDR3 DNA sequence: TGTGCCAGCCTTCAGGGGGGGCTTTACGAGCAGTACTTC.

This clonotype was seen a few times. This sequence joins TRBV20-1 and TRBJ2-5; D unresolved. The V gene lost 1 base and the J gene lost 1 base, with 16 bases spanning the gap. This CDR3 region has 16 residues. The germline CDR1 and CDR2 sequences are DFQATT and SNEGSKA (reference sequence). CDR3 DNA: TGCAGTGCTAGAGCAGGAGCAGATATGCGCCAAGAGACCCAGTACTTC. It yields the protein CSARAGADMRQETQYF.

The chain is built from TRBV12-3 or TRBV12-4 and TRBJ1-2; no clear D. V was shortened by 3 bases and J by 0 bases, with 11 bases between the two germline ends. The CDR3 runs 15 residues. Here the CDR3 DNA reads TGTGCCAGCAGTTTGTATCCGGGATCTAACTATGGCTACACCTTC. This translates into CASSLYPGSNYGYTF.

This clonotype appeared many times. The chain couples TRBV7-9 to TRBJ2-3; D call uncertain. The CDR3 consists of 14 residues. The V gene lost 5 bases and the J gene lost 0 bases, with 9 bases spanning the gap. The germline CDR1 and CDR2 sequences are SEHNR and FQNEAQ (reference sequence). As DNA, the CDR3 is TGTGCCAGCAGCATACTCCCTAGCACAGATACGCAGTATTTT. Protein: CASSILPSTDTQYF.

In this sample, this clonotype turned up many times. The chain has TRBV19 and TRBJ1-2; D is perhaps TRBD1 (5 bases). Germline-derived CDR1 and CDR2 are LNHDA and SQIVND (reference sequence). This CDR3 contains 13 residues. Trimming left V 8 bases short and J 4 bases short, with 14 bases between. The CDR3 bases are TGTGCCAGTCACGGAACAGGAGGCTATGGCTACACCTTC. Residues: CASHGTGGYGYTF.

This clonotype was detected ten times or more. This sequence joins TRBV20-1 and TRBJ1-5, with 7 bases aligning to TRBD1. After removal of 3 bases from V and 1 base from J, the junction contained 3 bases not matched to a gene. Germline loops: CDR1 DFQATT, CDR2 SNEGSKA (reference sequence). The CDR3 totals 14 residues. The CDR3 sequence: CSARTGSSNQPQHF. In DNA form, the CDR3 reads TGCAGTGCTAGGACAGGGTCGAGCAATCAGCCCCAGCATTTT.

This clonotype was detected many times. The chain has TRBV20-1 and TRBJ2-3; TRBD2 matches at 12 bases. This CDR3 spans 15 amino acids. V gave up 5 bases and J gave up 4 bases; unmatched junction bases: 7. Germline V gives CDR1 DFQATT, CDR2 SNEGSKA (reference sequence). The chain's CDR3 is CSALNRLAGADTQYF. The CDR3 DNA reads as TGCAGTGCTCTCAATCGACTAGCGGGGGCAGATACGCAGTATTTT.

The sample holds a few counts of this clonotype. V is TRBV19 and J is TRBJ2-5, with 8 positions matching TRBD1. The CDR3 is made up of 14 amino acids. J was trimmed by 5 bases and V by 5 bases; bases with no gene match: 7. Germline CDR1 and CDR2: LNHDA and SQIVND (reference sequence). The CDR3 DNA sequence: TGTGCCAGTAGTCGAGGACAGGGAAGGGAGACCCAGTACTTC. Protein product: CASSRGQGRETQYF.

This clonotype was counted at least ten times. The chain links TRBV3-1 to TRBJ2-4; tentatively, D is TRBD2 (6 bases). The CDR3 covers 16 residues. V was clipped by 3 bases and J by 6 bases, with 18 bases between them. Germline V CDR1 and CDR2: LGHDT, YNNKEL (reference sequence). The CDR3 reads CASSQTPGLGGNIQYF. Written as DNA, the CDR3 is TGTGCCAGCAGCCAGACCCCGGGTCTGGGGGGAAACATTCAGTACTTC.

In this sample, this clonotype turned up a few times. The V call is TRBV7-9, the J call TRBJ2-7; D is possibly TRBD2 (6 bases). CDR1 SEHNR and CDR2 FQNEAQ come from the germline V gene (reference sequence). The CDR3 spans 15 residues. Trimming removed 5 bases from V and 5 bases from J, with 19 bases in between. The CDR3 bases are TGTGCCAGCAGCCTTCTGACTAGGCCCCCGCACGAGCAGTACTTC. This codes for CASSLLTRPPHEQYF.

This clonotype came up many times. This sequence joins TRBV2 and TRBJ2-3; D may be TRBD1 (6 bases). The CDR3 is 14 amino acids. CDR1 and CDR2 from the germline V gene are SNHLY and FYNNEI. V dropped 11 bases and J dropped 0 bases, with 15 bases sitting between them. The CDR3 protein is CACSRQASTDTQYF. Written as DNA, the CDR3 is TGTGCCTGTTCCCGACAGGCTAGCACAGATACGCAGTATTTT.

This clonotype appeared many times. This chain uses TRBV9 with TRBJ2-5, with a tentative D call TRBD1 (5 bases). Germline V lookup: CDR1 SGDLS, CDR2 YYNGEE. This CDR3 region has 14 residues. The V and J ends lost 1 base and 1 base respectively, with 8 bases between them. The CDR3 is CASSVYQGQETQYF. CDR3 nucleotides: TGTGCCAGCAGCGTATATCAGGGCCAAGAGACCCAGTACTTC.

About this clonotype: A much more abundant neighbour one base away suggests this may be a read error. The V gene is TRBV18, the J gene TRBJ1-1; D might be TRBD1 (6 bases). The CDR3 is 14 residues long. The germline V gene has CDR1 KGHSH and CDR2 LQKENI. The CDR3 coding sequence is TGTACCAGCTCACCACCGGGGGCCGGGACTGAAGCTTTCTTT. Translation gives CTSSPPGAGTEAFF. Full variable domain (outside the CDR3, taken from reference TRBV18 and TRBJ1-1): NAGVMQNPRHLVRRRGQEARLRCSPMKGHSHVYWYRQLPEEGLKFMVYLQKENIIDESGMPKERFSAEFPKEGPSILRIQQVVRGDSAAYFCTSSPPGAGTEAFFGQGTRLTVV.

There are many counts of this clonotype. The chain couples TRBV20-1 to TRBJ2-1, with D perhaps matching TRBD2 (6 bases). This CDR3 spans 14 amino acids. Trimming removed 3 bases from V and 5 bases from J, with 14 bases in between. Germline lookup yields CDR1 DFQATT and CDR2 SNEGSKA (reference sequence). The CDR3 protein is CSASRGLVNNEQFF. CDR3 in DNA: TGCAGTGCTAGTCGGGGACTTGTTAACAATGAGCAGTTCTTC.

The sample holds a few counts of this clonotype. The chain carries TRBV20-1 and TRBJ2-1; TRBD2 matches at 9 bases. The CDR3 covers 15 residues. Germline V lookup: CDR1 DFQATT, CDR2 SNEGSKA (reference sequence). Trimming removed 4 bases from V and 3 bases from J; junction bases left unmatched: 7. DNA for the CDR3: TGCAGTGCTATCAATAGCGGGGGCAACTACAATGAGCAGTTCTTC. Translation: CSAINSGGNYNEQFF.

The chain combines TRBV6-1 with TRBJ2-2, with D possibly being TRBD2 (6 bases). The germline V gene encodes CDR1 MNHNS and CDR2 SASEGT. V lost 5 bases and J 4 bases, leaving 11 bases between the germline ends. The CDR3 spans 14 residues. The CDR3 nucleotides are TGTGCCAGCAGTCGGGACTTGAGCACCGGGGAGCTGTTTTTT. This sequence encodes CASSRDLSTGELFF.

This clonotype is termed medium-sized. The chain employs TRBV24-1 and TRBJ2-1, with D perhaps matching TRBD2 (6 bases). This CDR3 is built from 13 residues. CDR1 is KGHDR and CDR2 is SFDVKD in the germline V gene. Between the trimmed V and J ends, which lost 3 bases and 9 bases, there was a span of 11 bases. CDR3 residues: CATSDGLSSEQFF. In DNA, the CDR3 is TGTGCCACCAGTGATGGACTATCGAGTGAGCAGTTCTTC.

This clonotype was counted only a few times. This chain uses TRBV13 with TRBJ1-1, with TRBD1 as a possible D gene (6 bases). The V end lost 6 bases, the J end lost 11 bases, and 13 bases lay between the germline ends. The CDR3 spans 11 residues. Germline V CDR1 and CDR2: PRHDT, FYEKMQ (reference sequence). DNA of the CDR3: TGTGCCAGCAGATCTAGGACAGAGGCTTTCTTT. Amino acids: CASRSRTEAFF.

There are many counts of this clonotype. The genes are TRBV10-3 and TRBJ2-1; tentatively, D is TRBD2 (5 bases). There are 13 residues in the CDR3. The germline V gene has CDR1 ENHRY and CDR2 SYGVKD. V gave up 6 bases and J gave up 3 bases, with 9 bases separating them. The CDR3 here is CAIRNRDYNEQFF. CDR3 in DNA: TGTGCCATCAGAAATCGGGACTACAATGAGCAGTTCTTC.

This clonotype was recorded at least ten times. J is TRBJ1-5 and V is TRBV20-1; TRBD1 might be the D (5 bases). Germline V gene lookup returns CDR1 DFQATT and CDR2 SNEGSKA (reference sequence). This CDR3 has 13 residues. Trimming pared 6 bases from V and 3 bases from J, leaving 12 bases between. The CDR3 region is CSAAGRVNQPQHF. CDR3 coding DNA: TGCAGTGCGGCAGGCAGGGTCAATCAGCCCCAGCATTTT.

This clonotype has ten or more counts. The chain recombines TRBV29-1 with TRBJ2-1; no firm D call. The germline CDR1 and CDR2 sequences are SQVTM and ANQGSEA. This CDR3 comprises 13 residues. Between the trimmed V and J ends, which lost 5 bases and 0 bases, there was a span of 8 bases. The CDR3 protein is CSVSKSSYNEQFF. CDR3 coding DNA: TGCAGCGTTTCTAAGAGCTCCTACAATGAGCAGTTCTTC.

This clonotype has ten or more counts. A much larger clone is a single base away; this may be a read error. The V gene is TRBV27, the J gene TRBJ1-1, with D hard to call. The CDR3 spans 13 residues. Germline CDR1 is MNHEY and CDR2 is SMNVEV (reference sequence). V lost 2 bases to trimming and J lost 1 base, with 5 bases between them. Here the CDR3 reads CASSLRRNTEAFF. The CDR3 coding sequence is TGTGCCAGCAGTTTAAGGAGGAACACTGAAGCTTTCTTT.